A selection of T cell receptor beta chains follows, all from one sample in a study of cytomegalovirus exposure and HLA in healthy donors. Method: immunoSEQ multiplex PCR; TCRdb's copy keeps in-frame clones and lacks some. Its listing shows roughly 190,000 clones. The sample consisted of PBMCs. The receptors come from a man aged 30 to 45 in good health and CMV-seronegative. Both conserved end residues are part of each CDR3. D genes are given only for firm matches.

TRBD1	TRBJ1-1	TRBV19	CASRTHWQGGEAFF	TGTGCCAGTAGGACCCACTGGCAGGGGGGTGAAGCTTTCTTT
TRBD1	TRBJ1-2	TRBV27	CASSPTTGYGYTF	TGTGCCAGCAGTCCTACGACAGGGTACGGCTACACCTTC
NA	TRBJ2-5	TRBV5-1	CATATRQQETQYF	TGCGCCACCGCTACCAGACAGCAAGAGACCCAGTACTTC
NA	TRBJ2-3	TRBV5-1	CASSFSGTDTQYF	TGCGCCAGCAGCTTTTCAGGTACAGATACGCAGTATTTT
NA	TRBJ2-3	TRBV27	CASSLKGQFTQYF	TGTGCCAGCAGTTTAAAAGGACAGTTTACGCAGTATTTT
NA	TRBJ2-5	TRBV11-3	CASSLVGRQETQYF	TGTGCCAGCAGCTTAGTGGGGAGGCAAGAGACCCAGTACTTC
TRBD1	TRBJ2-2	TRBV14	CASSQALPGQGPTGELFF	TGTGCCAGCAGCCAAGCGCTTCCGGGACAGGGGCCCACCGGGGAGCTGTTTTTT
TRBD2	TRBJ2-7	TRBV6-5	CASSYLASGNRYEQYF	TGTGCCAGCAGTTACTTGGCTAGCGGGAACCGATACGAGCAGTACTTC
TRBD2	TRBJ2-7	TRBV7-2	CASSLGPLAGLYEQYF	TGTGCCAGCAGCTTAGGACCACTAGCGGGGCTCTACGAGCAGTACTTC
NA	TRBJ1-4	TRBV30	CAWRQAGIREKLFF	TGTGCCTGGAGGCAGGCGGGAATTCGAGAAAAACTGTTTTTT
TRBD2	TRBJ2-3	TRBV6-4	CASSDKGLADTQYF	TGTGCCAGCAGTGACAAGGGACTAGCAGATACGCAGTATTTT
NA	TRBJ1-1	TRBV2	CATIIEQANTEAFF	TGTGCCACCATTATTGAACAGGCTAACACTGAAGCTTTCTTT
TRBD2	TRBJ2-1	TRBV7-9	CAIATSHNEQFF	TGTGCCATCGCGACTAGCCACAATGAGCAGTTCTTC
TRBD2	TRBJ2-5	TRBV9	CASSVGLAGAETQYF	TGTGCCAGCAGCGTGGGACTAGCGGGAGCGGAGACCCAGTACTTC
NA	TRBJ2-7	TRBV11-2	CASSLGVYEQYF	TGTGCCAGCAGCTTAGGAGTTTACGAGCAGTACTTC
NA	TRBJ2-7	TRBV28	CASSSTVTGFIGEQYF	TGTGCCAGCAGTTCCACCGTAACAGGGTTCATCGGCGAGCAGTACTTC
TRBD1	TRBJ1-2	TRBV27	CASSRGQGVYGYTF	TGTGCCAGCAGCCGGGGACAGGGGGTATATGGCTACACCTTC
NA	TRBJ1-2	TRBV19	CATTTFSGSVNYGYTF	TGTGCCACCACTACCTTCTCCGGGTCAGTAAACTATGGCTACACCTTC
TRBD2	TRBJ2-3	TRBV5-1	CASSFRNAGTSGSTDTQYF	TGCGCCAGCAGCTTTCGAAACGCCGGGACTAGCGGGAGCACAGATACGCAGTATTTT
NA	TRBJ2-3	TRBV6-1	CASSEAGLSGGDTQYF	TGTGCCAGCAGTGAAGCCGGACTTAGCGGTGGAGATACGCAGTATTTT
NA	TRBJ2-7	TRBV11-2	CASSPESSSVSYEQYF	TGTGCCAGCAGCCCCGAGTCTAGCTCAGTCTCCTACGAGCAGTACTTC
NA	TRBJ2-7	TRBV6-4	CAIPAASYEQYF	TGTGCCATCCCAGCGGCCTCCTACGAGCAGTACTTC
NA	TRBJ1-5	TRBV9	CASSVAIGENQPQHF	TGTGCCAGCAGCGTAGCTATCGGGGAGAATCAGCCCCAGCATTTT
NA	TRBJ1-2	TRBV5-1	CASSPLGGKGYTF	TGCGCCAGCAGCCCCCTAGGAGGGAAAGGCTACACCTTC
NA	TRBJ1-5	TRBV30	CAWSTVHSNQPQHF	TGTGCCTGGAGTACAGTCCATAGCAATCAGCCCCAGCATTTT
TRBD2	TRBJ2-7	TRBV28	CASSSAGLAGISYEQYF	TGTGCCAGCAGTTCCGCAGGACTAGCGGGGATATCCTACGAGCAGTACTTC
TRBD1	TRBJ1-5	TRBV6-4	CASSMGQLMGYQPQHF	TGTGCCAGCAGCATGGGACAGCTCATGGGATATCAGCCCCAGCATTTT
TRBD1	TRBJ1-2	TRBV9	CASSVGGQGIYGYTF	TGTGCCAGCAGCGTAGGGGGACAGGGGATCTATGGCTACACCTTC
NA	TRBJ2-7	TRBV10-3	CAISPPDRSYEQYF	TGTGCCATCAGCCCGCCCGACAGATCCTACGAGCAGTACTTC
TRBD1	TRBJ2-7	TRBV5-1	CASSAGQGVYEQYF	TGCGCCAGCAGCGCGGGACAGGGAGTCTACGAGCAGTACTTC
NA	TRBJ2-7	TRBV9	CASSVVPGTYEQYF	TGTGCCAGCAGCGTAGTCCCAGGGACCTACGAGCAGTACTTC
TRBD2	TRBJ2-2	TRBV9	CASSVARGGAAGELFF	TGTGCCAGCAGCGTAGCTCGGGGGGGGGCTGCCGGGGAGCTGTTTTTT
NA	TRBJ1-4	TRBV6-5	CASSGADTTNEKLFF	TGTGCCAGCAGTGGGGCTGATACAACTAATGAAAAACTGTTTTTT
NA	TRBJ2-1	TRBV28	CASSNSYIYNEQFF	TGTGCCAGCAGTAATTCGTACATCTACAATGAGCAGTTCTTC
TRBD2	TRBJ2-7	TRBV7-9	CASSFGTRLAAHYEQYF	TGTGCCAGCAGCTTCGGGACAAGACTAGCGGCTCACTACGAGCAGTACTTC
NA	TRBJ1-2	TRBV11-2	CASSLDPRTAADTF	TGTGCCAGCAGCTTAGACCCCAGGACTGCCGCGGACACCTTC
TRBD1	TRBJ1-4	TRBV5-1	CASSPRQGLAFATNEKLFF	TGCGCCAGCAGCCCACGACAGGGTCTGGCCTTTGCAACTAATGAAAAACTGTTTTTT
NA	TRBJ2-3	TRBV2	CASSEADTYTDTQYF	TGTGCCAGCAGTGAAGCGGACACCTACACAGATACGCAGTATTTT
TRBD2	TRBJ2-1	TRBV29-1	CSVEEYIAGGLSYNEQFF	TGCAGCGTTGAAGAGTATATAGCGGGGGGCCTCTCCTACAATGAGCAGTTCTTC
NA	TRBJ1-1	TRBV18	CASSPRLAGMNTEAFF	TGTGCCAGCTCACCACGATTGGCAGGGATGAACACTGAAGCTTTCTTT
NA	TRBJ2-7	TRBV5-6	CASSLANRDEQYF	TGTGCCAGCAGCTTGGCCAATCGGGACGAGCAGTACTTC
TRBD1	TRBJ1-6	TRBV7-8	CASSLARQGAISPLHF	TGTGCCAGCAGCTTAGCGAGACAGGGGGCGATTTCACCCCTCCACTTT
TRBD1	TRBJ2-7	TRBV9	CASSVGTGQGPSYEQYF	TGTGCCAGCAGCGTGGGGACCGGACAGGGCCCCTCCTACGAGCAGTACTTC
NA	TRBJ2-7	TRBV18	CASSPPSGDRAYEQYF	TGTGCCAGCTCACCACCGTCGGGGGACAGAGCCTACGAGCAGTACTTC
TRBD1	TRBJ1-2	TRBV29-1	CSVAGDSSNYGYTF	TGCAGCGTCGCTGGGGACAGTTCTAACTATGGCTACACCTTC